Sequencing of this TCR beta chain was carried out in a study of cytomegalovirus exposure and HLA in healthy donors. General observations from the study: Most TCR sequences were rare, but some public TCRs occurred in many donors.

Comments on this clone: What it recognizes is unknown.

Vbeta (60) and Jbeta (13) primers were used in the PCR. Libraries were prepared by immunoSEQ multiplex PCR; TCRdb keeps only in-frame clonotypes and omits some of them. The table includes under 200,000 clones, roughly 72% detected once. CDR1 is LGHNA, CDR2 YSLEER, per germline. V shed 4 bases and J 1 base; nucleotides not matched to a gene: 6. CDR3 length equals 15 residues. The chain couples TRBV4-3 to TRBJ1-1; TRBD1 matches at 7 bases. The TCR was taken from a woman in her twenties or thirties in good health and CMV-seropositive. The sequencing input was PBMCs. The CDR3 DNA sequence: TGCGCCAGCAGCCTTTTTTACAGGGGGAACACTGAAGCTTTCTTT. It is translated as CASSLFYRGNTEAFF.